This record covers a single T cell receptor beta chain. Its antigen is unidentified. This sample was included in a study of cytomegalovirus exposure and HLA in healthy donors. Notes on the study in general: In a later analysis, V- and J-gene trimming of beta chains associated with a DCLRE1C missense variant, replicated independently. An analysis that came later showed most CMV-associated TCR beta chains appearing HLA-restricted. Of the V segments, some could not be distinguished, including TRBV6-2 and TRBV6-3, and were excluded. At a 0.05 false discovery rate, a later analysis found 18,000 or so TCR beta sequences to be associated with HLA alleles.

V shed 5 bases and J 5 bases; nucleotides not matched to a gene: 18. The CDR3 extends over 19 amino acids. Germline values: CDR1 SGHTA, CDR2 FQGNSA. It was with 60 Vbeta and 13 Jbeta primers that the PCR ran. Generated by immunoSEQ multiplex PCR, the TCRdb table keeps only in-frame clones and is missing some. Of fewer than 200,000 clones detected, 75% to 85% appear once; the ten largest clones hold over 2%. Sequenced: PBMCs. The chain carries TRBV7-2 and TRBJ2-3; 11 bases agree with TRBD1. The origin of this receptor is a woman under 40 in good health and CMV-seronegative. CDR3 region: CASSPTRGPGQGVRDTQYF. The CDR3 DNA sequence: TGTGCCAGCAGCCCGACCCGGGGACCGGGACAGGGGGTTAGAGATACGCAGTATTTT.